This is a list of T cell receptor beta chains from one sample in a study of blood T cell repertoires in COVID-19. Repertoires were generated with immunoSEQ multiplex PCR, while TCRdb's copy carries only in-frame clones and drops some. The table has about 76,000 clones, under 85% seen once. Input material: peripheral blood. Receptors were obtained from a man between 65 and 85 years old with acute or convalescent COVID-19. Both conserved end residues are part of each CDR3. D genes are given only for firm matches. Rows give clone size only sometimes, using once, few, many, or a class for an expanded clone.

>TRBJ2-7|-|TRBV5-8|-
TGTGCCAGCAGCCGGCGGGTGGCACCCTACGAGCAGTACTTC
CASSRRVAPYEQYF
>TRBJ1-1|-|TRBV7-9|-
TGTGCCAGCAGCTTAGTAGGGTCAGGGCAAACTGAAGCTTTCTTT
CASSLVGSGQTEAFF
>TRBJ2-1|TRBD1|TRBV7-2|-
TGTGCCAGCAGTCAGGGGGCGGGGTACTACAATGAGCAGTTCTTC
CASSQGAGYYNEQFF
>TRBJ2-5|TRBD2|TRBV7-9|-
TGTGCCAGCAGCTTACGGGGGGAGTACCAAGAGACCCAGTACTTC
CASSLRGEYQETQYF
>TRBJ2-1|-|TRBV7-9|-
TGTGCCAGCAGCCAAGGGGTTGAGCAGTTCTTC
CASSQGVEQFF
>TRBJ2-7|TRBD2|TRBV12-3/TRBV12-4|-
TGTGCCAGCAGCGGGGGGGGTTACGAGCAGTACTTC
CASSGGGYEQYF
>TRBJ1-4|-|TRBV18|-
TGTGCCAGCTCACCACGGTCCAGGGTTGAGGAAAAACTGTTTTTT
CASSPRSRVEEKLFF
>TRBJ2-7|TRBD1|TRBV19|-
TGTGCCAGTAGCTACGGGACAGGGACCTACGAGCAGTACTTC
CASSYGTGTYEQYF
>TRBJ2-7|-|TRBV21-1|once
TGTGCCAGCAGGCCGAGCTCCTACGAGCAGTACTTC
CASRPSSYEQYF
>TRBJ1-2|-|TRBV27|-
TGTGCCAGCAGTCCGATAAGGACTAAAAAGGATGGCTACACCTTC
CASSPIRTKKDGYTF
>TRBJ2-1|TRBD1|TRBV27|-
TGTGCCAGCCGAGACAGGGGCCGCTACAATGAGCAGTTCTTC
CASRDRGRYNEQFF
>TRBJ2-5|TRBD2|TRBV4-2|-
TGTGCCAGCAGCCAAGGGGCTACTAGCGGGGAAGAGACCCAGTACTTC
CASSQGATSGEETQYF
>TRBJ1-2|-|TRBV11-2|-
TGTGCCAGCAGCTTTAGCTTAAACTATGGCTACACCTTC
CASSFSLNYGYTF
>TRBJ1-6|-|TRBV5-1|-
TGCGCCAGCAGCCGTGCCGGGGGAGGTGACTCACCCCTCCACTTT
CASSRAGGGDSPLHF
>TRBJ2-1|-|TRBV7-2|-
TGTGCCAGCAGCCCCCGAGAGGGCTACAATGAGCAGTTCTTC
CASSPREGYNEQFF
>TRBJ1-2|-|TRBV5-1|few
TGCGCCAGCAGCCCGACAGGCGTAGTCTATGGCTACACCTTC
CASSPTGVVYGYTF
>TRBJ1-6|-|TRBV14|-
TGTGCCAGCAGCCAGAACTGGAGAAATTCACCCCTCCACTTT
CASSQNWRNSPLHF
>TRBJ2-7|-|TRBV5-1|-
TGCGCCAGCAGTCGAACGTACACCTACGAGCAGTACTTC
CASSRTYTYEQYF
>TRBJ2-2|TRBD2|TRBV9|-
TGTGCCAGCAGCGCTAGCGGGACCATGAACACCGGGGAGCTGTTTTTT
CASSASGTMNTGELFF
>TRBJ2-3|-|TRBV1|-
TGCACCTCCGAGTCGGGAGATACGCAGTATTTT
CTSESGDTQYF
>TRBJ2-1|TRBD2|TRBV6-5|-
TGTGCCAGCAGTAAGGGACTAGCGGGCGCACATGAGCAGTTCTTC
CASSKGLAGAHEQFF
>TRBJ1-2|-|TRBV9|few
TGTGCCAGCAGCGTAGGGGAGGGTTATGGCTACACCTTC
CASSVGEGYGYTF
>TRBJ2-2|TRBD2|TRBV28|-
TGTGCCAGCAAGCGGGAGGCATCCTCCACCGCGGAGCTGTTTTTT
CASKREASSTAELFF
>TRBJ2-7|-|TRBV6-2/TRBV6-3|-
TGTGCCAGCAGCTTCGACCGGGACTTGCCCCACGAGCAGTACTTC
CASSFDRDLPHEQYF